The 29 T cell receptor beta chains reported below all come from one sample, sequenced in a study of human T cells and chemical hapten exposure. This sample's time point: healthy volunteer bleed at 2 weeks. The template was total RNA from unfractionated whole blood. From the RACE reads, TCRdb called clonotypes with MiXCR, one entry per CDR3 protein. The repertoire includes 45,000 or so distinct CDR3 sequences, 4.4% of them detected once, and approximately 6.3% sits in the top ten. The sample was whole blood. The receptors here all came from a human donor in good health. Some clones in this sample may be carry-over from other donors' samples.

Many counts were recorded for this clonotype. V and J are TRBV30 and TRBJ1-1; D unclear. V was shortened by 1 base and J by 11 bases, with 14 bases between the two germline ends. The germline gives CDR1 GTSNPN, CDR2 SVGIG (reference sequence). This CDR3 has 12 amino acids. CDR3 sequence reads: CAWSASFGEAFF. CDR3 bases: TGTGCCTGGAGTGCCTCCTTTGGTGAGGCTTTCTTT. The full variable domain, with the rest looked up from reference TRBV30 and TRBJ1-1, is SQTIHQWPATLVQPVGSPLSLECTVEGTSNPNLYWYRQAAGRGLQLLFYSVGIGQISSEVPQNLSASRPQDRQFILSSKKLLLSDSGFYLCAWSASFGEAFFGQGTRLTVV.

The V and J genes are TRBV3-1 and TRBJ2-3; 7 bases agree with TRBD2. The ends lost 7 bases at V and 0 bases at J; junction bases unmatched: 16. Germline V gene sequence: CDR1 LGHDT, CDR2 YNNKEL (reference sequence). The CDR3 spans 18 residues. The CDR3 is CASNSRGASGASTDTQYF. The CDR3 nucleotides are TGTGCCAGCAACTCCAGAGGGGCCAGCGGGGCTAGCACAGATACGCAGTATTTT.

This clonotype was counted a few times. This rearrangement joins TRBV10-3 to TRBJ2-2, with 9 bases matching TRBD1. The CDR3 sequence is 17 residues long. With V trimmed by 2 bases and J by 7 bases, 11 bases remained unmatched. Germline assignment: CDR1 ENHRY and CDR2 SYGVKD. The CDR3 DNA reads TGTGCCATCAGTGAGCCCGGAGCAGGGACAGGGCGCGGGGAGCTGTTTTTT. Translation gives CAISEPGAGTGRGELFF.

This clonotype was recorded at least ten times. The chain couples TRBV5-4 to TRBJ2-7; tentative D call: TRBD1 (7 bases). The CDR3 is 16 amino acids. V dropped 0 bases and J dropped 4 bases, with 17 bases sitting between them. Germline CDR1 SGHNT, CDR2 YYREEE (reference sequence). CDR3 bases: TGTGCCAGCAGCTTGGGTAGCGGCAGGGGGTTGTACGAGCAGTACTTC. Translating it yields CASSLGSGRGLYEQYF.

This clonotype was found many times. The J gene is TRBJ1-5, the V gene TRBV30; 7 bases match TRBD1. Trimming at V came to 3 bases and at J to 4 bases, leaving 6 bases not matched to a gene. CDR1 is GTSNPN and CDR2 is SVGIG in the germline V gene (reference sequence). The CDR3 runs 14 residues. The CDR3 protein is CAWRQGPPNQPQHF. The CDR3 DNA follows: TGTGCCTGGAGACAGGGGCCGCCTAATCAGCCCCAGCATTTT.

The chain employs TRBV30 and TRBJ2-6, with D perhaps matching TRBD1 or TRBD2 (5 bases each). The CDR3 is 16 amino acids. Trimming removed 1 base at V and 0 bases at J, with 10 bases between. Germline CDR1 is GTSNPN and CDR2 is SVGIG (reference sequence). The CDR3 bases are TGTGCCTGGAGTGCGACGGGGCTCTCTGGGGCCAACGTCCTGACTTTC. This gives the protein CAWSATGLSGANVLTF.

This clonotype has a count of ten or more. The chain combines TRBV18 with TRBJ2-7, with no clear D. The CDR3 loop spans 15 amino acids. The germline V and J ends were trimmed by 1 base and 2 bases, with 12 bases remaining between them. Looked up from germline, CDR1 is KGHSH and CDR2 is LQKENI. In nucleotides, the CDR3 is TGTGCCAGCTCACCACAAGGTGGGGTGACCTACGAGCAGTACTTC. This codes for CASSPQGGVTYEQYF.

This clonotype appeared a few times. The chain is built from TRBV13 and TRBJ2-7; 12 bases are shared with TRBD2. Germline CDR1 is PRHDT and CDR2 is FYEKMQ (reference sequence). V lost 4 bases and J lost 6; bases outside the gene matches: 10. The CDR3 is 16 amino acids. CDR3 nucleotide sequence: TGTGCCAGCAGCTCCTCTTCGACTAGCGGGAGTAGCGAGCAGTACTTC. Translating gives CASSSSSTSGSSEQYF.

This chain joins TRBV30 and TRBJ2-3; D is ambiguous. This CDR3 spans 11 amino acids. V lost 4 bases and J 6 bases, leaving 8 bases between the germline ends. The germline gives CDR1 GTSNPN, CDR2 SVGIG (reference sequence). The CDR3 sequence is CAWTEADTQYF. CDR3 in DNA: TGTGCCTGGACGGAAGCGGATACGCAGTATTTT. Complete variable domain (other parts from reference TRBV30 and TRBJ2-3): SQTIHQWPATLVQPVGSPLSLECTVEGTSNPNLYWYRQAAGRGLQLLFYSVGIGQISSEVPQNLSASRPQDRQFILSSKKLLLSDSGFYLCAWTEADTQYFGPGTRLTVL.

This clonotype was seen at least ten times. The CDR3 DNA follows: TGCGCCAGCAGCCAACCCCGACAGGGGGCGAATTCACCCCTCCACTTT. This encodes CASSQPRQGANSPLHF. The V and J genes are TRBV4-1 and TRBJ1-6, with 10 bases identical to TRBD1. J lost 7 bases, V lost 2 bases, and 5 bases had no gene match. The CDR3 contains 16 residues. Germline V gene sequence: CDR1 MGHRA, CDR2 YSYEKL.

This clonotype occurred a few times. The chain carries TRBV7-9 and TRBJ1-2, with 9 nucleotides matching TRBD1. This CDR3 has 15 amino acids. V shed 4 bases and J 5 bases; nucleotides not matched to a gene: 8. Germline V gene lookup returns CDR1 SEHNR and CDR2 FQNEAQ (reference sequence). The CDR3 DNA follows: TGTGCCAGCAGCTCAGAGGGGACAGGGCGGTATGGCTACACCTTC. Its translation is CASSSEGTGRYGYTF.

The V call is TRBV27, the J call TRBJ2-1; D may be TRBD1 or TRBD2 (5 bases each). The CDR3 covers 13 residues. Trimming cost V 5 bases and J 9 bases, with 14 bases left between them. Germline CDR1 and CDR2: MNHEY and SMNVEV (reference sequence). The CDR3 is CASSKDFRGEQFF. The CDR3 DNA reads as TGTGCCAGCAGTAAGGACTTTAGGGGTGAGCAGTTCTTC.

At least ten counts were recorded for this clonotype. This chain uses TRBV2 with TRBJ2-1; no definite D call. The germline V gene has CDR1 SNHLY and CDR2 FYNNEI. The CDR3 consists of 14 residues. Trimming left V 2 bases short and J 4 bases short, with 9 bases between. CDR3 sequence reads: CASSERSRYNEQFF. Written as DNA, the CDR3 is TGTGCCAGCAGTGAAAGAAGCAGATACAATGAGCAGTTCTTC.

This clonotype occurred many times. CDR3 region: CASSRQGGPYEQYF. The CDR3 region has the DNA TGTGCCAGCAGCCGACAAGGGGGCCCCTACGAGCAGTACTTC. This rearrangement joins TRBV14 to TRBJ2-7, with 7 bases fitting TRBD1. V shed 4 bases and J 2 bases; nucleotides not matched to a gene: 5. Germline V lookup: CDR1 SGHDN, CDR2 FVKESK. CDR3 length: 14 amino acids.

This clonotype was recorded many times. The chain recombines TRBV28 with TRBJ1-2, with D maybe TRBD1 (5 bases). Trimming took 2 bases from V and 6 from J, leaving 13 bases between them. This CDR3 contains 14 residues. CDR1 is MDHEN, CDR2 SYDVKM, per germline. In DNA, the CDR3 is TGTGCCAGCAGTTTAAACGCGGGGGGTAATGGCTACACCTTC. Its protein is CASSLNAGGNGYTF.

V is TRBV5-1 and J is TRBJ2-2; D ambiguous. From germline, CDR1 is SGHRS and CDR2 YFSETQ. V lost 1 base and J 1 base, leaving 2 bases between the germline ends. The CDR3 is 13 amino acids. Written as DNA, the CDR3 is TGCGCCAGCAGCTTGAAGAACACCGGGGAGCTGTTTTTT. Translation gives CASSLKNTGELFF.

The chain carries TRBV3-1 and TRBJ1-6, with a weak D call TRBD1 (5 bases). Deletions cut 1 base from V and 6 bases from J, with 10 bases between. This CDR3 region has 15 residues. Per germline, CDR1 LGHDT and CDR2 YNNKEL (reference sequence). CDR3 DNA sequence: TGTGCCAGCAGCCAAGGGGACCTCATTAATTCACCCCTCCACTTT. Its protein is CASSQGDLINSPLHF. The full variable domain, in which reference TRBV3-1 and TRBJ1-6 provide the parts outside the CDR3, is DTAVSQTPKYLVTQMGNDKSIKCEQNLGHDTMYWYKQDSKKFLKIMFSYNNKELIINETVPNRFSPKSPDKAHLNLHINSLELGDSAVYFCASSQGDLINSPLHFGNGTRLTVT.

Ten or more counts support this clonotype. The chain links TRBV11-1 to TRBJ2-5; 7 nucleotides match TRBD1. Germline V CDR1 and CDR2: SGHAT, FQDESV (reference sequence). The CDR3 totals 13 residues. V gave up 5 bases and J gave up 9 bases; unmatched junction bases: 9. As DNA, the CDR3 is TGTGCCAGCAGCCGCGACAGGGAGAGGGCCCAGTACTTC. It yields the protein CASSRDRERAQYF.

This clonotype occurred a few times. The CDR3 protein is CASGRGTGDINEQFF. The DNA for the CDR3 is TGTGCCAGCGGTCGTGGGACAGGGGATATCAATGAGCAGTTCTTC. The chain carries TRBV6-5 and TRBJ2-1; TRBD1 matches 10 bases. CDR3 length: 15 amino acids. In germline, CDR1 is MNHEY, CDR2 SVGAGI. J gave up 6 bases and V 8 bases, and 10 bases lay outside the gene matches.

V and J are TRBV13 and TRBJ1-2, with 11 nucleotides matching TRBD1. The CDR3 contains 14 residues. Trimming took 7 bases from V and 6 from J; bases not matched to a gene: 7. Per germline, CDR1 PRHDT and CDR2 FYEKMQ (reference sequence). The CDR3 reads CASTQGQGVHGYTF. In DNA, the CDR3 is TGTGCCAGCACCCAGGGACAGGGGGTGCATGGCTACACCTTC.

Ten or more counts support this clonotype. Likely a read error: the CDR3 ends without its conserved phenylalanine or tryptophan. No DNA is shown, since the ends of the CDR3 on it are uncertain; the CDR3 is the one TCRdb lists. CDR3 region: CASSEGLADPLDDL. The chain joins TRBV5-4 to TRBJ2-5; no DNA check was done on the table's D call, TRBD2. The CDR3 is 14 amino acids in total, end residues counted. Germline V lookup: CDR1 SGHNT, CDR2 YYREEE (reference sequence).

This clonotype was seen a handful of times. The J gene is TRBJ2-5, the V gene TRBV4-1; TRBD1 matches at 10 bases. Germline V CDR1 and CDR2: MGHRA, YSYEKL. Losses at the gene ends were 2 bases for V and 5 bases for J; bases not matched to a gene: 8. This CDR3 contains 16 residues. In DNA, the CDR3 is TGCGCCAGCAGCCAACCCCGACAGGGGGCAAGGGAGACCCAGTACTTC. This sequence encodes CASSQPRQGARETQYF.

This clonotype has a count of ten or more. V usage is TRBV28 and J usage is TRBJ2-3, with D perhaps given as TRBD1 or TRBD2 (5 bases each). This CDR3 comprises 13 residues. Trimming stripped 1 base from V and 6 bases from J, with 8 bases between. Germline V gene lookup returns CDR1 MDHEN and CDR2 SYDVKM. The CDR3 DNA is TGTGCCAGCAGTTTATCAGGGACGGATACGCAGTATTTT. It encodes CASSLSGTDTQYF.

This clonotype has a count of ten or more. The chain links TRBV27 to TRBJ1-1; maybe TRBD1 (6 bases). With 7 bases removed from V and 4 bases from J, the gap between germline ends came to 16 bases. CDR1 and CDR2 (germline): MNHEY, SMNVEV (reference sequence). The CDR3 totals 14 residues. CDR3 residues: CASKPQGPSTEAFF. CDR3 in DNA: TGTGCCAGCAAACCACAGGGTCCAAGCACTGAAGCTTTCTTT.

The table lists this clonotype with many counts. J is TRBJ1-2 and V is TRBV3-1; 7 nucleotides align to TRBD1. The length of the CDR3 is 14 residues. Germline CDR1 and CDR2: LGHDT and YNNKEL (reference sequence). V lost 0 bases to trimming and J lost 6 bases; unmatched junction nucleotides: 4. The CDR3 loop reads CASSQDWQGDGYTF. Written as DNA, the CDR3 is TGTGCCAGCAGCCAAGATTGGCAGGGGGATGGCTACACCTTC. Full variable domain (outside the CDR3, taken from reference TRBV3-1 and TRBJ1-2): DTAVSQTPKYLVTQMGNDKSIKCEQNLGHDTMYWYKQDSKKFLKIMFSYNNKELIINETVPNRFSPKSPDKAHLNLHINSLELGDSAVYFCASSQDWQGDGYTFGSGTRLTVV.

This clonotype has a handful of counts. The chain couples TRBV20-1 to TRBJ1-5; TRBD1 aligns across 8 bases. The junction had 7 bases not matched to a gene; V was cut back by 6 bases and J by 6 bases. The CDR3 runs to 13 residues. Germline-derived CDR1 and CDR2 are DFQATT and SNEGSKA (reference sequence). The CDR3 is CSAPGQGGQPQHF. CDR3 sequence (DNA): TGCAGTGCCCCTGGACAGGGCGGTCAGCCCCAGCATTTT.

The sample holds many counts of this clonotype. The chain recombines TRBV5-5 with TRBJ2-3, with D possibly matching TRBD1 (5 bases). Germline CDR1 SGHKS, CDR2 YYEKEE (reference sequence). This CDR3 has 15 amino acids. The V end was cut by 0 bases, the J end by 0 bases, with 8 bases between. The CDR3 nucleotides read TGTGCCAGCAGCTTGGGTCCAGGGAGCACAGATACGCAGTATTTT. Amino acid sequence: CASSLGPGSTDTQYF.

In its sample, this clonotype was seen a few times. The chain has TRBV25-1 and TRBJ2-5; the match to TRBD2 covers 13 bases. Germline V CDR1 and CDR2: MGHDK, SYGVNS. V shed 4 bases, J shed 6 bases, and the junction held 5 bases outside the gene matches. This CDR3 is 15 amino acids long. CDR3 protein: CASSGRTSGRQTQYF. For the CDR3, the DNA is TGTGCCAGCAGTGGAAGGACTAGCGGGAGACAGACCCAGTACTTC. Full variable domain (missing parts from reference TRBV25-1 and TRBJ2-5): EADIYQTPRYLVIGTGKKITLECSQTMGHDKMYWYQQDPGMELHLIHYSYGVNSTEKGDLSSESTVSRIRTEHFPLTLESARPSHTSQYLCASSGRTSGRQTQYFGPGTRLLVL.

This clonotype was found many times. This sequence joins TRBV28 and TRBJ1-5; 9 nucleotides line up with TRBD1. This CDR3 contains 18 residues. Germline V gives CDR1 MDHEN, CDR2 SYDVKM. V lost 6 bases and J lost 1; bases outside the gene matches: 13. The CDR3 spells CASRRQGVVSESNQPQHF. For the CDR3, the DNA is TGTGCCAGCAGAAGACAGGGGGTAGTAAGCGAGAGCAATCAGCCCCAGCATTTT.